Listed below are T cell receptor beta chains from one sample, sequenced in a study of blood T cell repertoires in COVID-19. Libraries were prepared by immunoSEQ multiplex PCR; TCRdb keeps only in-frame clonotypes and omits some of them. The data contain 400,000 or so clones, about 89% of them singletons. Material for sequencing was peripheral blood. All receptors derive from a middle-aged woman with COVID-19, enrolled during active disease. Each CDR3 is given with its conserved first and last residue. The D gene is left open where the match is weak. Size is omitted from some rows. Given values are once, few, many or a class for expanded clones.

TRBV2	-	TRBJ1-1	-	TGTGCCAGCAGTGAAGAGGTAGGGGCAGAAACTGAAGCTTTCTTT	CASSEEVGAETEAFF
TRBV3-1/TRBV3-2	-	TRBJ1-6	-	TGTGCCAGCAGCCAAGTCCAGGGTCATAATTCACCCCTCCACTTT	CASSQVQGHNSPLHF
TRBV28	-	TRBJ2-3	-	TGTGCCAGCATACTGGGAGGGGGAGAGGATACGCAGTATTTT	CASILGGGEDTQYF
TRBV5-1	-	TRBJ1-1	-	TGCGCCAGCAGCTCGTTTCTCACTTCGAACACTGAAGCTTTCTTT	CASSSFLTSNTEAFF
TRBV5-1	-	TRBJ2-5	-	TGCGCCACCTCCAGGGGCCACACAAAAGAGACCCAGTACTTC	CATSRGHTKETQYF
TRBV10-3	-	TRBJ1-2	TRBD1	TGTGCCATCAGTGTAACAGGGGGCAATGGCTACACCTTC	CAISVTGGNGYTF
TRBV2	-	TRBJ2-4	-	TGTGCCAGTACTCAGGAGGCACTAGCCAAAAACATTCAGTACTTC	CASTQEALAKNIQYF
TRBV28	-	TRBJ2-1	TRBD2	TGTGCCAGCAGTCGACTAGCGGGGGGCTCCTACAATGAGCAGTTCTTC	CASSRLAGGSYNEQFF
TRBV9	once	TRBJ1-3	TRBD1	TGTGCCAGCAGCCCCCGGACAGGGGCCTACTCTGGAAACACCATATATTTT	CASSPRTGAYSGNTIYF
TRBV11-2	-	TRBJ2-4	-	TGTGCCAGCAGCTTAGCGGTCCGGAACATTCAGTACTTC	CASSLAVRNIQYF
TRBV27	-	TRBJ1-2	TRBD1	TGTGCCAGCAGTCTCCGGGACAGGGGTCATTATGGCTACACCTTC	CASSLRDRGHYGYTF
TRBV7-2	-	TRBJ1-5	-	TGTGCCAGCAGCTTAGTCGGGGGGGATCAGCCCCAGCATTTT	CASSLVGGDQPQHF
TRBV2	-	TRBJ1-2	-	TGTGCCAGCAGTGAGGGGGCGCTCTTGGATGGCTACACCTTC	CASSEGALLDGYTF
TRBV11-2	-	TRBJ2-7	TRBD2	TGTGCCAGCAGCTTAGAGGGAGGGCCCCACGAGCAGTACTTC	CASSLEGGPHEQYF
TRBV12-3/TRBV12-4	-	TRBJ1-2	-	TGTGCCAGCAGTTTATCGAGGGTACTTGGCTACACCTTC	CASSLSRVLGYTF
TRBV24-1	-	TRBJ2-7	TRBD1	TGTGCCACCAGTGATCCAGGGGGCCGGTACGAGCAGTACTTC	CATSDPGGRYEQYF
TRBV5-5	few	TRBJ1-2	-	TGTGCCAGCAGCCCGAATGACAGGCAAATCTATGGCTACACCTTC	CASSPNDRQIYGYTF
TRBV6-2/TRBV6-3	-	TRBJ2-7	TRBD1	TGTGCCAGCAGTTACTCTACAGGGACAGCTTTATCCTACGAGCAGTACTTC	CASSYSTGTALSYEQYF
TRBV28	-	TRBJ1-6	-	TGTGCCAGCAGTTTTGACTGGAACTTTGATTCACCCCTCCACTTT	CASSFDWNFDSPLHF
TRBV5-8	-	TRBJ1-4	-	TGTGCCAGCAGCTTGGCCCGGACAAGATATGAAAAACTGTTTTTT	CASSLARTRYEKLFF
TRBV7-9	few	TRBJ1-2	-	TGTGCCAGCAGCTTAGTATCCGGGGAACATGGCTACACCTTC	CASSLVSGEHGYTF
TRBV9	-	TRBJ1-4	-	TGTGCCAGCAGCGTAGATGGTGGACCGGGGAAACTGTTTTTT	CASSVDGGPGKLFF
TRBV15	-	TRBJ2-7	TRBD1	TGTGCCACCAGCCCAGGGAACAGGGGGCCCGAGCAGTACTTC	CATSPGNRGPEQYF
TRBV7-2	-	TRBJ2-1	TRBD2	TGTGCCAGCAGCTTAGAGGGGGGGCTAGCGGGCACGGAGCAGTTCTTC	CASSLEGGLAGTEQFF
TRBV6-1	-	TRBJ1-5	TRBD1	TGTGCCAGCAGTGAAAGCAGGGGGCACCAGCCCCAGCATTTT	CASSESRGHQPQHF
TRBV7-2	-	TRBJ1-4	-	TGTGCCAGCAGCTTAGAGGAGGGACGGAATAATGAAAAACTGTTTTTT	CASSLEEGRNNEKLFF
TRBV12-5	-	TRBJ1-2	TRBD1	TGTGCTAGTGGTTTGGTCCCCCTTGGGGGACAGGGCCGCACTAACTATGGCTACACCTTC	CASGLVPLGGQGRTNYGYTF
TRBV7-9	-	TRBJ2-1	-	TGTGCCAGCAGCTCTACCGTACAGGATCTAGAGCAGTTCTTC	CASSSTVQDLEQFF
TRBV7-2	-	TRBJ1-2	TRBD1	TGTGCCAGAAGACAGGGATGGGAGTTAGCTAACTATGGCTACACCTTC	CARRQGWELANYGYTF
TRBV4-1	-	TRBJ1-5	TRBD1	TGCGCCAGCAGCCAAGGCGGGACAGGGGGTAACAATCAGCCCCAGCATTTT	CASSQGGTGGNNQPQHF
TRBV27	-	TRBJ2-6	-	TGTGCCAGCAGTTCCAGACTCGATGGTGGGGCCAACGTCCTGACTTTC	CASSSRLDGGANVLTF
TRBV6-5	-	TRBJ2-7	-	TGTGCCAGCAGTTGGACGGGGGACGAGCAGTACTTC	CASSWTGDEQYF
TRBV2	once	TRBJ2-2	TRBD2	TGTGCCAGCAAGCCGGGGAGGGCTAACACCGGGGAGCTGTTTTTT	CASKPGRANTGELFF
TRBV5-6	once	TRBJ1-1	-	TGTGCCAGCCTTTTGTCCACCGACAGGAACACTGAAGCTTTCTTT	CASLLSTDRNTEAFF
TRBV7-6	-	TRBJ2-2	-	TGTGCCAGCAGCTTACTAGCGTCGAACACCGGGGAGCTGTTTTTT	CASSLLASNTGELFF
TRBV18	-	TRBJ1-6	TRBD1	TGTGCCAGCTCGCCCAAACTGACAGGGGATAATTCACCCCTCCACTTT	CASSPKLTGDNSPLHF
TRBV5-1	-	TRBJ2-6	-	TGCGCCAGCAGCTTGACAGGGACCGGGGCCAACGTCCTGACTTTC	CASSLTGTGANVLTF
TRBV19	-	TRBJ1-1	-	TGTGCCAGTAGTGGGAGGACACACACTGAAGCTTTCTTT	CASSGRTHTEAFF
TRBV9	-	TRBJ1-6	TRBD1	TGTGCCAGCAGCGACGAGGGGACAGCTAATTCACCCCTCCACTTT	CASSDEGTANSPLHF